This TCR beta chain was captured in a study of T cells after yellow fever vaccination. Notes on the study in general: The booster saw the reappearance of most primary-vaccination clones (around 95% CD4, around 90% CD8). Overall, a small share of clonotypes was seen in both CD4 and CD8 compartments.

From the 5' RACE reads, TCRdb called clonotypes with MiXCR, one entry per CDR3 protein. The data hold approximately 120,000 distinct CDR3 sequences, with under 8.5% observed a single time. The table lists this clonotype with many counts. The target antigen is unknown. This CDR3 comprises 16 residues. V shed 2 bases, J shed 5 bases, and the junction held 9 bases outside the gene matches. From germline, CDR1 is SGHRS and CDR2 YFSETQ. This TCR came from a man aged 18 to 30 who received the YFV17D yellow fever vaccine. V gene TRBV5-1 combines with J gene TRBJ2-2; 7 positions match TRBD1. This sample comprised CD4+ T cells sorted from PBMCs, obtained 10 days after the first yellow fever vaccination. The CDR3 DNA reads TGCGCCAGCAGCTTACTCTGGACAGGAACTACCGGGGAGCTGTTTTTT. Amino acid sequence: CASSLLWTGTTGELFF. Supplemented by reference TRBV5-1 and TRBJ2-2, the full variable domain reads KAGVTQTPRYLIKTRGQQVTLSCSPISGHRSVSWYQQTPGQGLQFLFEYFSETQRNKGNFPGRFSGRQFSNSRSEMNVSTLELGDSALYLCASSLLWTGTTGELFFGEGSRLTVL.